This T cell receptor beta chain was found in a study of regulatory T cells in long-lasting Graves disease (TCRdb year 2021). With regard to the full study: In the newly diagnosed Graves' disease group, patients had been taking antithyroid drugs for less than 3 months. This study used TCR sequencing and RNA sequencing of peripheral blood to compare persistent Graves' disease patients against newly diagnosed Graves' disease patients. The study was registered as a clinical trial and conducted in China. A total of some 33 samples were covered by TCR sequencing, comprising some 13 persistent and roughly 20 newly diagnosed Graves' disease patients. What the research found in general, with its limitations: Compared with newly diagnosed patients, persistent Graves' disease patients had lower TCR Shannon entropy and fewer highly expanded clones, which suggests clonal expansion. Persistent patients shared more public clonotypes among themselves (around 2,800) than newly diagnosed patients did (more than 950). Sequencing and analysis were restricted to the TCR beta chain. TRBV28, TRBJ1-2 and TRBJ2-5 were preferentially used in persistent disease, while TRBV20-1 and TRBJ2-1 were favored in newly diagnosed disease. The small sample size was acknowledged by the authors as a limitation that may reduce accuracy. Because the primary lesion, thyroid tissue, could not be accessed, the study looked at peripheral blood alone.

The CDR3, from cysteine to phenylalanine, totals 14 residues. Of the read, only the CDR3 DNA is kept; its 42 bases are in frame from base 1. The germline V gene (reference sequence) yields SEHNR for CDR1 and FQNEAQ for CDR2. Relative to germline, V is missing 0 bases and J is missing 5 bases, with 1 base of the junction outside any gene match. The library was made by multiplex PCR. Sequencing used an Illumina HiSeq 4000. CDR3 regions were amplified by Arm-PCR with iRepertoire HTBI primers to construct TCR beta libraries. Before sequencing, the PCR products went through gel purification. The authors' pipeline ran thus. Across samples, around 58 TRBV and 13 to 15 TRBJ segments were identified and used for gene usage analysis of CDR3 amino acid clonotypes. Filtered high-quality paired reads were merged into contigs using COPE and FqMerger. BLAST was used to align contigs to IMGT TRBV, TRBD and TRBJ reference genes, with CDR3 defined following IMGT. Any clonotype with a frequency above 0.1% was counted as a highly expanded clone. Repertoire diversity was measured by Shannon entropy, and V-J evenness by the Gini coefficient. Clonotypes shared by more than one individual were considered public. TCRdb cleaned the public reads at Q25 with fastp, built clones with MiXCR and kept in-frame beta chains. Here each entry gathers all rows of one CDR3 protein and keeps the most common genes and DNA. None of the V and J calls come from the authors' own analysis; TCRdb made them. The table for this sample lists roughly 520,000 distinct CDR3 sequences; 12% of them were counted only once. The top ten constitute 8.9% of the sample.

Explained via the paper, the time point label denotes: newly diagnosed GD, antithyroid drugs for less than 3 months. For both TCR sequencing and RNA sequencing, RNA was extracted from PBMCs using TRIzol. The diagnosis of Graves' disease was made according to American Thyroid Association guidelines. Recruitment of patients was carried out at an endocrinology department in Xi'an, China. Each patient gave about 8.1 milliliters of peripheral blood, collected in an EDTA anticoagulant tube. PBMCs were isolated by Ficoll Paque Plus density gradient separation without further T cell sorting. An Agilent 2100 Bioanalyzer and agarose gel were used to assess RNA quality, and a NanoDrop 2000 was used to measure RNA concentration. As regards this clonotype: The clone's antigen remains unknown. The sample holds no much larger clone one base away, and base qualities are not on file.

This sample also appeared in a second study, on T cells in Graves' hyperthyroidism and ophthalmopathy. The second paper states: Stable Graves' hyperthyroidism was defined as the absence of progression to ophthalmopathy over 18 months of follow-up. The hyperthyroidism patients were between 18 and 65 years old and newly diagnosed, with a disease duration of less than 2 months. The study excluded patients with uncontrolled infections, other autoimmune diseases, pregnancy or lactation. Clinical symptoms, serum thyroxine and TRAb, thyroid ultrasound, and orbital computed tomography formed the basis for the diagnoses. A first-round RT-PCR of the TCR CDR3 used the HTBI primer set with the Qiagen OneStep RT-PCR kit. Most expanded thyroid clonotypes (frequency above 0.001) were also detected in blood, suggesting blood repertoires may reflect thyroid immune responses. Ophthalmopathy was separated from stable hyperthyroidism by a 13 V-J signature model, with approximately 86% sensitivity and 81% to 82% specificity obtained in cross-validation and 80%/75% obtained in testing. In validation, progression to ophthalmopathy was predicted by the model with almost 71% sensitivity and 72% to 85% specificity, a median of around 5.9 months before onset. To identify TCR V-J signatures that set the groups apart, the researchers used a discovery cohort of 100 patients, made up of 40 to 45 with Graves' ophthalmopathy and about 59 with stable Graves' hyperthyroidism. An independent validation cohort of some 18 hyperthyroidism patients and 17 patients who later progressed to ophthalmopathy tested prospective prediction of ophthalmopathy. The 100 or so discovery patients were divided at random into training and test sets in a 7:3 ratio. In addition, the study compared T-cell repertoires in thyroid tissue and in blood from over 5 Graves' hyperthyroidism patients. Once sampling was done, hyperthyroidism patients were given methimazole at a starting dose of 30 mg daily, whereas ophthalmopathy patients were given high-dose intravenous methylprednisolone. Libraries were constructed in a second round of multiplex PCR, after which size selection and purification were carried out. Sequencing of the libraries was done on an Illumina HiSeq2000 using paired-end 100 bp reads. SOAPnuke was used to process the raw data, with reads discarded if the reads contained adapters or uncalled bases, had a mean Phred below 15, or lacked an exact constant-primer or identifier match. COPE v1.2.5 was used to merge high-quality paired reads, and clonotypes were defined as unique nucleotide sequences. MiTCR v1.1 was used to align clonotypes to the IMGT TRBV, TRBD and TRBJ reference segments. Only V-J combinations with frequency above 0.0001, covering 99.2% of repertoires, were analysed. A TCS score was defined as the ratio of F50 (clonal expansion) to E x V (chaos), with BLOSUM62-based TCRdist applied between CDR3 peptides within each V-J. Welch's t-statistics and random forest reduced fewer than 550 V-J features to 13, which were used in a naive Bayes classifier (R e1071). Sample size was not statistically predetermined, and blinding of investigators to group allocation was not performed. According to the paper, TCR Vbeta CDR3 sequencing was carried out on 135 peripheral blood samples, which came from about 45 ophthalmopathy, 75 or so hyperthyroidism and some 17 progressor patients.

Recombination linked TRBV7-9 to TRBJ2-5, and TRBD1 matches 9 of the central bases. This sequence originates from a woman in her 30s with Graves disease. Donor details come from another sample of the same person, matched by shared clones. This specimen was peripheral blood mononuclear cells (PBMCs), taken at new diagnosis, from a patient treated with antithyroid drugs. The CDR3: CASSLATGGETQYF. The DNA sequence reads TGTGCCAGCAGCTTAGCGACAGGGGGGGAGACCCAGTACTTC.